A selection of T cell receptor beta chains follows, all from one sample in a study of shared clonotypes between healthy human individuals. Sequenced by immunoSEQ multiplex PCR; TCRdb stores in-frame clones only, minus some. The table lists under 1,100,000 clones, approximately 78% of them singletons. The sequenced sample consisted of memory CD4+ T cells from PBMCs. Receptor source: a man between 18 and 35 years old in good health. Some clones in this sample may be carry-over from other donors' samples. Each CDR3 is given with its conserved first and last residue. The D gene is left open where the match is weak. Expanded clones are given a class, and other clones once, few, many or no size at all.

15,-,TRBJ1-1,-,TRBV11-3,TGTGCCAGCAGCTTAGGGGGTCAGGGGAGCATTGAAGCTTTCTTT,CASSLGGQGSIEAFF
13,-,TRBJ2-7,-,TRBV23-1,TGCGCCAGCGACACCTCTTCCCCCTACGAGCAGTACTTC,CASDTSSPYEQYF
16,many,TRBJ2-2,TRBD2,TRBV29-1,TGCAGCGTTGAGATCTCAGCGGGAGGGCGTACCGGGGAGCTGTTTTTT,CSVEISAGGRTGELFF
16,-,TRBJ2-7,-,TRBV6-6,TGTGCCAGCAGTTACCCCGGGACGGGAGATTCGTACGAGCAGTACTTC,CASSYPGTGDSYEQYF
13,-,TRBJ2-5,-,TRBV4-3,TGCGCCAGCAGCCAAGAAATTTGGGAGACCCAGTACTTC,CASSQEIWETQYF
16,-,TRBJ2-7,-,TRBV5-4,TGTGCCAGCAGCTTCCCGCAAGGGGGAGGGTGGGGCGAGCAGTACTTC,CASSFPQGGGWGEQYF
17,-,TRBJ1-4,-,TRBV6-1,TGTGCCAGCAGTGAAGCTAATTGGGGGGGATTACTTGAAAAACTGTTTTTT,CASSEANWGGLLEKLFF
14,-,TRBJ2-7,-,TRBV9,TGTGCCAGCAGCGTTCAGGGAGTTTCCTACGAGCAGTACTTC,CASSVQGVSYEQYF
16,-,TRBJ2-1,-,TRBV6-4,TGTGCCAGCAGTGACTCGGTGGGCCTCTCCTACAATGAGCAGTTCTTC,CASSDSVGLSYNEQFF
15,-,TRBJ2-3,-,TRBV29-1,TGCAGCGTTGCTGTCAGGGCCGGGGGCACAGATACGCAGTATTTT,CSVAVRAGGTDTQYF
14,-,TRBJ2-7,TRBD2,TRBV27,TGTGCCAGCAGTATAGCGGGAGTCGCCTACGAGCAGTACTTC,CASSIAGVAYEQYF
14,many,TRBJ1-2,-,TRBV27,TGTGCCAGCAGTTTGGGCGGACAGCCCTATGGCTACACCTTC,CASSLGGQPYGYTF
15,-,TRBJ2-1,TRBD1,TRBV19,TGTGCCAGTAGTATTTTGGGGACAGGTCCGAATGAGCAGTTCTTC,CASSILGTGPNEQFF
17,-,TRBJ1-4,TRBD1,TRBV5-4,TGTGCCAGCAGCCCAACAGGGGGAGTTCTTCCAAATGAAAAACTGTTTTTT,CASSPTGGVLPNEKLFF
14,-,TRBJ2-5,-,TRBV2,TGTGCCAGCAGTCCATCGAGGAGTCGGGAGACCCAGTACTTC,CASSPSRSRETQYF
16,-,TRBJ2-1,TRBD2,TRBV18,TGTGCCAGCTCAGATCGACTAGCGGACACCTACAATGAGCAGTTCTTC,CASSDRLADTYNEQFF
15,-,TRBJ1-3,TRBD1,TRBV7-8,TGTGCCAGCAGCCCGACAGGGGTCTCTGGAAACACCATATATTTT,CASSPTGVSGNTIYF
16,-,TRBJ1-4,-,TRBV7-9,TGTGCCAGCAGCTTAGCTGGGGCGGAGATGGGGGAAAAACTGTTTTTT,CASSLAGAEMGEKLFF
13,many,TRBJ1-4,-,TRBV5-4,TGTGCCAGCAGCGTACGAGGGGGTGAAAAACTGTTTTTT,CASSVRGGEKLFF